The clone carrying this TCR beta chain has more than one count but fewer than ten. The antigen is unknown. Germline and junction disagree at one end, which may indicate a read error. The data are from a study of T cell repertoires in cytomegalovirus infection. For the study at large: Recently identified HLA-C-restricted CMV epitopes and well-studied HLA-B-restricted CMV epitopes were used by the study.

TCRdb called the reads again in MiXCR, with one record for every CDR3 protein. The repertoire consists of roughly 730,000 distinct CDR3 sequences, with around 31% occurring once and the leading ten covering roughly 18%. Germline CDR1 DFQATT, CDR2 SNEGSKA (reference sequence). This CDR3 is 16 amino acids long. Sequenced material: cultured PBMCs, taken from culture after CMV antigen stimulation. The V call is TRBV20-1, the J call TRBJ2-1; 10 bases map to TRBD2. The clonotype comes from a human donor in good health (CMV status not recorded). Some clones in this sample may be carry-over from other donors' samples. DNA for the CDR3: TGCAGTGCTAACTCCCTTCTAGCGGGGGCCTATAATGAGCAGTTCTTC. Translating it yields CSANSLLAGAYNEQFF.